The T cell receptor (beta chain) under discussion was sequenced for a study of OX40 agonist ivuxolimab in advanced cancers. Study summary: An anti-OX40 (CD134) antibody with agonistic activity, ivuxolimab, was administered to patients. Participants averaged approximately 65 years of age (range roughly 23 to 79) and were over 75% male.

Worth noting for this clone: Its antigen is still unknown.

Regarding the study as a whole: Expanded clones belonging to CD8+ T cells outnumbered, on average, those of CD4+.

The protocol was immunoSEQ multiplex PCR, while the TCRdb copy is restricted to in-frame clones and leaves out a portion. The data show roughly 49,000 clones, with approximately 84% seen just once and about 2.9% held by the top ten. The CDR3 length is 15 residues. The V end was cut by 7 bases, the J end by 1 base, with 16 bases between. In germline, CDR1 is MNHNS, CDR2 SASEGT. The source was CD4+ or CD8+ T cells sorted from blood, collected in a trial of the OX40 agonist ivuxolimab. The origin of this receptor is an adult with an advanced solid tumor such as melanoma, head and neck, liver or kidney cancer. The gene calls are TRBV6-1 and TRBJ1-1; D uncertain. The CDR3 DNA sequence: TGTGCCAGCAATTGGTACCCCCGGAGGAACACTGAAGCTTTCTTT. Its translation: CASNWYPRRNTEAFF.